This T cell receptor (beta chain) was retrieved from a study of CD8 T cells in ankylosing spondylitis (dated by TCRdb to about 2017). In terms of the full investigation: To find TCR variants linked to disease, the study profiled T cell receptor beta repertoires in ankylosing spondylitis patients and healthy donors. The full study cohort comprised about 23 ankylosing spondylitis patients and 110 or so healthy donors. Peripheral blood samples were taken, and synovial fluid was additionally collected from ankylosing spondylitis patients.

For sequencing, an Illumina HiSeq 2500 was employed. TCR beta libraries were prepared by quantitative 5'-RACE with molecular barcodes. Per the original workflow: To identify disease-linked TCR variants, a new computational method was used, one built on a probabilistic model of VDJ rearrangement. In TCRdb, the public reads were trimmed at Q25 with fastp and aligned with MiXCR, with productive beta chains retained. Rows are combined by CDR3 protein, so each entry shows the most common genes and DNA. These V and J calls originate from TCRdb's pipeline instead of the authors' own analysis. This sample lists about 460,000 distinct CDR3 sequences; approximately 5.3% were detected once. The ten most abundant clones make up approximately 4% of the sample. The paper's findings and limits, for the study overall: Blood from ankylosing spondylitis patients appeared to be characterized by a TCR beta motif made up of several highly homologous amino acid variants. Some motif variants were previously reported in synovial fluid and blood of reactive arthritis patients, suggesting common disease-initiation mechanisms. A CD8+ phenotype was shown by the disease-linked clones, which were found at relatively low frequencies in peripheral blood. According to the report, matched synovial fluid samples from ankylosing spondylitis patients were significantly enriched for the disease-linked clones.

The germline V gene sets CDR1 to SGHTA and CDR2 to FQGNSA. V trim: 4 bases; J trim: 0 bases; unmatched bases: 3. From its cysteine to its phenylalanine, the CDR3 spans 15 amino acids. CDR3 DNA is the only sequence kept; it has 45 bases, read in frame from the first base. This clonotype was detected ten times or more. The antigen this receptor binds is unknown. There are no base qualities to consult, and no much larger clone falls within one base. The chain is encoded by TRBV7-2 joined to TRBJ2-1; 7 bases in between match TRBD1. The receptor was derived from a male donor with ankylosing spondylitis. Sequencing used blood, either unsorted or a sorted T cell fraction (not recorded which). For the CDR3, the sequence is CASSSWDSSYNEQFF. The bases are TGTGCCAGCAGCTCCTGGGACAGCTCCTACAATGAGCAGTTCTTC.